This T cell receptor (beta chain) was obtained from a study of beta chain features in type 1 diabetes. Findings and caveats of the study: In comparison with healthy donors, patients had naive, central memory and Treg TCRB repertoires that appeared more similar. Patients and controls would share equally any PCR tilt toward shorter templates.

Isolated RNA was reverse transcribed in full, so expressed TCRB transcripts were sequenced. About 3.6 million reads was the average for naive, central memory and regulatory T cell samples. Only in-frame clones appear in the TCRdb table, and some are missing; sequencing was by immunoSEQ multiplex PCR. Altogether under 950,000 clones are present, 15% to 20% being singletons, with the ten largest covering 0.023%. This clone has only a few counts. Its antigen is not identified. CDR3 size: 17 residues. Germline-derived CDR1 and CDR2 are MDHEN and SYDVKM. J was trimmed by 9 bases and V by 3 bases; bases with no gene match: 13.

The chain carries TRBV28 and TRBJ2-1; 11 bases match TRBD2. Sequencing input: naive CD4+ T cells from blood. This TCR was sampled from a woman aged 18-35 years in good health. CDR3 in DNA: TGTGCCAGCAGTTTCGTCAGACTAGCGGGATTCATCGGTGAGCAGTTCTTC. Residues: CASSFVRLAGFIGEQFF. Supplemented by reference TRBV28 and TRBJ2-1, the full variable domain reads DVKVTQSSRYLVKRTGEKVFLECVQDMDHENMFWYRQDPGLGLRLIYFSYDVKMKEKGDIPEGYSVSREKKERFSLILESASTNQTSMYLCASSFVRLAGFIGEQFFGPGTRLTVL.